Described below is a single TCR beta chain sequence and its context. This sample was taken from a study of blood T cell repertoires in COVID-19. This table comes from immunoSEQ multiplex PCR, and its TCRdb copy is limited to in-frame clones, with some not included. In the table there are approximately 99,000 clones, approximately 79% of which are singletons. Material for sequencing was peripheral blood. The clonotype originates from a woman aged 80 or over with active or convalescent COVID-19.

CDR3 sequence reads: CASSDRTRPEQYF. The CDR3, as DNA: TGTGCCAGCAGTGACCGGACTAGACCCGAGCAGTACTTC. The chain combines TRBV28 with TRBJ2-7; the match to TRBD2 covers 7 bases. This CDR3 is 13 amino acids long. V shed 5 bases, J shed 6 bases, and the junction held 7 bases outside the gene matches. Germline V gives CDR1 MDHEN, CDR2 SYDVKM.